The next 28 T cell receptor beta chains were all read from a single sample in a study of cytomegalovirus exposure and HLA in healthy donors. 60 Vbeta and 13 Jbeta primers were used in PCR. Using immunoSEQ multiplex PCR, the repertoire was profiled, and TCRdb retains in-frame clones only, with some absent. The sample yields about 300,000 clones, roughly 85% seen once. Sequenced sample: PBMCs. Receptor source: a man between 40 and 49 years old in good health and CMV-seropositive.

V is TRBV28 and J is TRBJ2-1; 9 bases are shared with TRBD1. The CDR3 is 15 amino acids. Trimming at V came to 4 bases and at J to 8 bases, leaving 9 bases not matched to a gene. CDR1 and CDR2 (germline): MDHEN, SYDVKM. The CDR3 spells CASSSAGTGSHEQFF. In DNA, the CDR3 is TGTGCCAGCAGTTCGGCCGGGACAGGGTCGCATGAGCAGTTCTTC.

The V call is TRBV30, the J call TRBJ2-3; a possible D gene is TRBD2 (6 bases). The CDR3 length is 14 residues. V lost 3 bases, J lost 2 bases, and 12 bases lay in between. In germline, CDR1 is GTSNPN, CDR2 SVGIG (reference sequence). The CDR3 nucleotides are TGTGCCTGGAGCGACAGCGGGCTCACAGATACGCAGTATTTT. This encodes CAWSDSGLTDTQYF.

V and J are TRBV9 and TRBJ2-3; 11 bases match TRBD2. This CDR3 is 16 amino acids long. Losses at the gene ends were 7 bases for V and 1 base for J; bases not matched to a gene: 8. CDR1 SGDLS and CDR2 YYNGEE come from the germline V gene. CDR3: CASLNSGRDGTDTQYF. Here the CDR3 DNA reads TGTGCCAGCTTAAATAGCGGGAGGGACGGCACAGATACGCAGTATTTT.

This chain connects TRBV15 to TRBJ1-2; D is possibly TRBD1 (6 bases). The CDR3 runs to 13 residues. In germline, CDR1 is LNHNV, CDR2 YYDKDF (reference sequence). V lost 4 bases and J 4 bases, leaving 10 bases between the germline ends. The CDR3 region is CATSTTGSYGYTF. In DNA, the CDR3 is TGTGCCACCAGCACAACAGGGAGCTATGGCTACACCTTC.

The chain joins TRBV5-1 to TRBJ2-7, with 10 bases lining up with TRBD2. The ends lost 4 bases at V and 2 bases at J; junction bases unmatched: 6. The CDR3 contains 15 residues. Germline V gives CDR1 SGHRS, CDR2 YFSETQ. CDR3 sequence (DNA): TGCGCCAGCAGCATTGGACTAGCGGCAACCTACGAGCAGTACTTC. Its translation is CASSIGLAATYEQYF.

The gene calls are TRBV28 and TRBJ2-1; no definite D call. CDR1 and CDR2 from the germline V gene are MDHEN and SYDVKM. This CDR3 has 13 residues. Trimming shortened V by 1 base and J by 8 bases, and 9 bases separated the two germline ends. The CDR3 loop is CASSLFSAYEQFF. CDR3 nucleotides: TGTGCCAGCAGTTTATTTTCCGCGTATGAGCAGTTCTTC.

This chain joins TRBV6-1 and TRBJ2-1; unclear D gene. CDR3 length: 11 amino acids. Germline lookup yields CDR1 MNHNS and CDR2 SASEGT. V was cut by 6 bases and J by 9 bases, with 9 bases left in between. The CDR3 region is CASSPPGEQFF. In nucleotides, the CDR3 is TGTGCCAGCAGCCCCCCAGGTGAGCAGTTCTTC.

The chain combines TRBV29-1 with TRBJ1-3; 7 bases are shared with TRBD1. The germline CDR1 and CDR2 sequences are SQVTM and ANQGSEA. With 6 bases clipped from V and 5 bases from J, the junction kept 7 bases outside the gene matches. The CDR3 spans 13 residues. The CDR3 loop is CSVIDRARNTIYF. The CDR3 DNA sequence: TGCAGCGTGATTGACAGGGCGAGAAACACCATATATTTT.

This clone was observed a handful of times. The V gene is TRBV9, the J gene TRBJ2-3, with D unresolved. The CDR3 has 14 residues. Germline V gives CDR1 SGDLS, CDR2 YYNGEE. V lost 7 bases to trimming and J lost 1 base, with 13 bases between them. CDR3 residues: CASSPSGRTDTQYF. DNA for the CDR3: TGTGCCAGCTCCCCCTCGGGTCGCACAGATACGCAGTATTTT.

V and J are TRBV6-5 and TRBJ1-1; D possibly corresponds to TRBD1 (5 bases). Germline CDR1 MNHEY, CDR2 SVGAGI. V was shortened by 5 bases and J by 1 base, with 11 bases between the two germline ends. The CDR3 contains 14 residues. The CDR3 bases are TGTGCCAGCAGTGAACTTCAGGGGAACACTGAAGCTTTCTTT. Translated, it gives CASSELQGNTEAFF.

The chain is built from TRBV27 and TRBJ2-1, with TRBD1 matching 10 bases. Germline-derived CDR1 and CDR2 are MNHEY and SMNVEV (reference sequence). The J segment lost 1 base and the V segment lost 7 bases, leaving 4 bases of the junction unmatched. CDR3 length: 15 residues. Written as DNA, the CDR3 is TGTGCCAGCATCTTGGACAGGGGGTCCTACAATGAGCAGTTCTTC. Translated: CASILDRGSYNEQFF.

V is TRBV7-8 and J is TRBJ2-7; a possible D gene is TRBD2 (7 bases). The CDR3 covers 15 residues. The V end lost 5 bases, the J end lost 2 bases, and 16 bases lay between the germline ends. The germline CDR1 and CDR2 sequences are SGHVS and FQNEAQ. CDR3 region: CASSRVGGRTYEQYF. The CDR3 DNA reads TGTGCCAGCAGCCGCGTGGGGGGGCGGACCTACGAGCAGTACTTC.

The chain recombines TRBV28 with TRBJ1-2; 7 bases match TRBD1. The CDR3 covers 15 residues. V was pared by 5 bases and J by 7 bases, with 13 bases of the junction left unmatched. Germline lookup yields CDR1 MDHEN and CDR2 SYDVKM. The CDR3 region is CASSGPGQRVSGYTF. The CDR3 DNA sequence: TGTGCCAGCAGTGGGCCGGGACAGCGGGTTTCTGGCTACACCTTC.

The genes are TRBV10-3 and TRBJ1-5; TRBD1 matches 7 bases. This CDR3 spans 15 amino acids. V trimming: 4 bases; J trimming: 8 bases; junction bases outside the gene matches: 11. CDR1 is ENHRY and CDR2 is SYGVKD in the germline V gene. The CDR3 reads CAISGDRVGAEPQHF. The DNA of the CDR3 is TGTGCCATCAGTGGAGACAGGGTGGGCGCGGAGCCCCAGCATTTT.

The chain couples TRBV6-1 to TRBJ1-5; D is unresolved. The CDR3 totals 14 residues. Germline V CDR1 and CDR2: MNHNS, SASEGT. V lost 7 bases and J lost 5, with 15 bases in between. The CDR3 bases are TGTGCCAGCATTCCACTTAGCGGATATCAGCCCCAGCATTTT. The encoded protein is CASIPLSGYQPQHF.

The J gene is TRBJ2-3, the V gene TRBV19; 8 positions agree with TRBD1. The germline V gene encodes CDR1 LNHDA and CDR2 SQIVND (reference sequence). CDR3 length: 14 residues. With V trimmed by 6 bases and J by 4 bases, 6 bases remained unmatched. DNA for the CDR3: TGTGCCAGTAGACCAGGGGGCAGCGCAGATACGCAGTATTTT. Translation: CASRPGGSADTQYF.

The genes are TRBV6-5 and TRBJ2-2; D might be TRBD2 (6 bases). The V end lost 6 bases, the J end lost 3 bases, and 11 bases lay between the germline ends. This CDR3 has 14 residues. CDR1 is MNHEY and CDR2 is SVGAGI in the germline V gene. The CDR3 reads CASSSPGDTGELFF. Here the CDR3 DNA reads TGTGCCAGCAGCTCACCGGGGGACACCGGGGAGCTGTTTTTT.

This clone was found a few times. This chain joins TRBV2 and TRBJ1-4, with D possibly being TRBD1 (5 bases). The V gene lost 6 bases and the J gene lost 8 bases, with 16 bases spanning the gap. Germline CDR1 SNHLY, CDR2 FYNNEI. This CDR3 is 14 amino acids long. CDR3 region: CASRANPKGEKLFF. The CDR3, as DNA: TGTGCCAGCAGGGCCAACCCGAAGGGGGAAAAACTGTTTTTT.

This chain links TRBV4-3 with TRBJ2-7; possibly TRBD2 for D (5 bases). This CDR3 contains 14 residues. V was shortened by 1 base and J by 6 bases, with 13 bases between the two germline ends. CDR1 is LGHNA, CDR2 YSLEER, per germline. The CDR3 sequence is CASSQALGGGEQYF. The CDR3 nucleotides read TGCGCCAGCAGCCAAGCTCTCGGTGGAGGCGAGCAGTACTTC.

The chain couples TRBV5-6 to TRBJ1-2; D is undetermined. The CDR3 runs to 15 residues. Germline V CDR1 and CDR2: SGHDT, YYEEEE. Trimming took off 3 bases at V and 1 base at J, with 13 bases between the two ends. The CDR3 here is CASSSGGFSNYGYTF. CDR3 nucleotides: TGTGCCAGCAGCTCGGGAGGCTTCAGTAACTATGGCTACACCTTC.

The chain has TRBV20-1 and TRBJ1-2; D remains unclear. Germline CDR1 and CDR2: DFQATT and SNEGSKA (reference sequence). The CDR3 runs 10 residues. The DNA of the CDR3 is TGCCTCCTACCTAACTATGGCTACACCTTC. It encodes CLLPNYGYTF.

The chain joins TRBV29-1 to TRBJ1-2; a weak D match, TRBD1 (6 bases). The germline V gene encodes CDR1 SQVTM and CDR2 ANQGSEA. The CDR3 covers 13 residues. The ends were cut back, 6 bases at V and 2 bases at J, with 13 bases in the middle. The CDR3 sequence is CSVQGIINYGYTF. As DNA, the CDR3 is TGCAGCGTGCAGGGGATAATAAACTATGGCTACACCTTC.

The chain employs TRBV7-6 and TRBJ2-3, with 9 bases fitting TRBD2. The germline V gene encodes CDR1 SGHVS and CDR2 FNYEAQ. This CDR3 is 17 amino acids long. V gave up 0 bases and J gave up 4 bases; unmatched junction bases: 8. DNA of the CDR3: TGTGCCAGCAGCTTAGCGCATGCGGGCGGGAGGGCAGATACGCAGTATTTT. It encodes CASSLAHAGGRADTQYF.

This chain joins TRBV11-2 and TRBJ2-2; 9 nucleotides agree with TRBD2. The CDR3 runs 18 residues. V was clipped by 1 base and J by 0 bases; unmatched bases: 6. The germline CDR1 and CDR2 sequences are SGHAT and FQNNGV. The CDR3 loop reads CASSLGLAGLTNTGELFF. The CDR3 nucleotides read TGTGCCAGCAGCTTAGGCCTAGCGGGGCTCACGAACACCGGGGAGCTGTTTTTT. The entire variable domain, with the rest obtained from reference TRBV11-2 and TRBJ2-2, is as follows: EAGVAQSPRYKIIEKRQSVAFWCNPISGHATLYWYQQILGQGPKLLIQFQNNGVVDDSQLPKDRFSAERLKGVDSTLKIQPAKLEDSAVYLCASSLGLAGLTNTGELFFGEGSRLTVL.

The chain carries TRBV28 and TRBJ2-1; D is ambiguous. The CDR3 sequence is 12 residues long. Germline-derived CDR1 and CDR2 are MDHEN and SYDVKM. V gave up 6 bases and J gave up 6 bases, with 9 bases separating them. The CDR3 reads CASSSLSNEQFF. CDR3 DNA sequence: TGTGCCAGCAGCTCACTTAGCAATGAGCAGTTCTTC.

The chain combines TRBV5-6 with TRBJ2-5; weak D call: TRBD2 (6 bases). V was pared by 2 bases and J by 1 base, with 9 bases between. Per the germline V gene, CDR1 is SGHDT and CDR2 is YYEEEE. CDR3 length: 14 amino acids. Here the CDR3 DNA reads TGTGCCAGCAGCTTTGGGGGGTTCCAAGAGACCCAGTACTTC. It translates to CASSFGGFQETQYF.

The genes are TRBV19 and TRBJ2-2; D remains ambiguous. The ends were cut back, 3 bases at V and 0 bases at J, with 8 bases in the middle. Germline V gene lookup returns CDR1 LNHDA and CDR2 SQIVND (reference sequence). CDR3 length: 15 residues. CDR3 protein: CASSMTQTNTGELFF. The CDR3 DNA is TGTGCCAGTAGTATGACACAGACGAACACCGGGGAGCTGTTTTTT.

The chain uses TRBV19 and TRBJ2-3; 9 nucleotides align to TRBD1. CDR1 and CDR2 from the germline V gene are LNHDA and SQIVND (reference sequence). Trimming took 10 bases from V and 6 from J; bases not matched to a gene: 17. The CDR3 consists of 16 residues. Written as DNA, the CDR3 is TGTGCCACCGGGGACAGGGCGGTAGCGAGGGGGGATACGCAGTATTTT. Translation gives CATGDRAVARGDTQYF.